This section outlines one T cell receptor beta chain sequence together with its context. Its antigen remains unknown. Second-dose timings of about 4 or about 12 weeks were pooled. The assay was immunoSEQ multiplex PCR, and TCRdb's table has in-frame clones only and misses some. Here the sample spans some 100,000 clones, 86% being singletons. This sample is part of a study of T cell responses to AZD1222 COVID-19 vaccine. Overall study findings and caveats: Clonal diversity was possibly underestimated; the donors were predominantly white British and more often female. Two AZD1222 administrations were followed by greater Spike-specific TCR breadth and depth.

V gave up 6 bases and J gave up 9 bases; unmatched junction bases: 10. Germline V CDR1 and CDR2: MNHNY, SVGAGI (reference sequence). The CDR3 extends over 13 amino acids. Sequenced material: peripheral blood, taken 28 days after the second AZD1222 dose. The clonotype originates from an adult who received the AZD1222 COVID-19 vaccine. This chain joins TRBV6-6 and TRBJ2-7; 8 bases agree with TRBD2. The CDR3: CASSSKGLGGQYF. In nucleotides, the CDR3 is TGTGCCAGCAGCAGCAAGGGACTAGGCGGGCAGTACTTC.